These 15 T cell receptor beta chains were all obtained from the same sample, sequenced in a study of cytomegalovirus exposure and HLA in healthy donors. Both 60 Vbeta primers and 13 Jbeta primers went into the PCR. Data came from immunoSEQ multiplex PCR; TCRdb stores just in-frame clones and leaves some out. The sample includes 150,000 to 200,000 clones, around three quarters of them seen just once. Specimen: PBMCs. These receptor sequences come from a woman between 35 and 50 years old in good health and CMV-seronegative.

This rearrangement joins TRBV27 to TRBJ2-1, with D tentatively TRBD1 (6 bases). With 5 bases removed from V and 8 bases from J, the gap between germline ends came to 19 bases. The CDR3 has 15 amino acids. CDR1 MNHEY and CDR2 SMNVEV come from the germline V gene (reference sequence). CDR3 nucleotides: TGTGCCAGCAGTCTATTACCGACAGGACAAGATGAGCAGTTCTTC. Translating it yields CASSLLPTGQDEQFF.

The chain links TRBV28 to TRBJ2-7, with 10 bases that match TRBD2. Germline-derived CDR1 and CDR2 are MDHEN and SYDVKM. The CDR3 has 14 residues. Trimming cost V 8 bases and J 2 bases; bases outside gene matches: 6. The CDR3 coding sequence is TGTGCCAGCGCTCCCAGCGGGGGGGCCTACGAGCAGTACTTC. Encoded protein: CASAPSGGAYEQYF.

The V call is TRBV4-1, the J call TRBJ1-1, with 8 bases lining up with TRBD1. The CDR3 extends over 15 amino acids. V gave up 3 bases and J gave up 3 bases; unmatched junction bases: 6. The germline V gene encodes CDR1 MGHRA and CDR2 YSYEKL. The CDR3 loop reads CASSHTGGGYTEAFF. In DNA form, the CDR3 reads TGCGCCAGCAGCCATACAGGGGGGGGTTACACTGAAGCTTTCTTT.

This chain joins TRBV4-1 and TRBJ1-2, with 8 bases fitting TRBD1. The ends lost 2 bases at V and 8 bases at J; junction bases unmatched: 7. CDR3 length: 14 residues. Germline V gene data show CDR1 as MGHRA and CDR2 as YSYEKL. In DNA form, the CDR3 reads TGCGCCAGCAGCCAATTGAGGACAGGGCGAGGCTACACCTTC. Protein: CASSQLRTGRGYTF.

The chain couples TRBV5-6 to TRBJ1-5; D not certain. The CDR3 sequence is 14 residues long. Germline values: CDR1 SGHDT, CDR2 YYEEEE. Trimming shortened V by 0 bases and J by 5 bases, and 9 bases separated the two germline ends. The chain's CDR3 is CASSLGQRYQPQHF. The CDR3 DNA is TGTGCCAGCAGCTTGGGGCAGCGATATCAGCCCCAGCATTTT.

The V call is TRBV11-3, the J call TRBJ2-5; the D is unclear. Per germline, CDR1 SGHNT and CDR2 YENEEA. The germline V and J ends were trimmed by 2 bases and 5 bases, with 6 bases remaining between them. The CDR3 consists of 12 residues. CDR3 sequence: CASSLNQETQYF. In DNA, the CDR3 is TGTGCCAGCAGCTTAAATCAGGAGACCCAGTACTTC.

J is TRBJ1-4 and V is TRBV5-1, with D maybe TRBD1 (6 bases). CDR1 and CDR2 (germline): SGHRS, YFSETQ. The CDR3 consists of 15 residues. Trimming left V 2 bases short and J 2 bases short, with 10 bases between. As DNA, the CDR3 is TGCGCCAGCAGCTTCCAACAGGGTACTAATGAAAAACTGTTTTTT. As protein: CASSFQQGTNEKLFF.

This clone showed up just once. The chain recombines TRBV9 with TRBJ2-2; 9 nucleotides align to TRBD1. V trimming: 0 bases; J trimming: 4 bases; junction bases outside the gene matches: 4. The CDR3 loop spans 16 amino acids. Germline CDR1 is SGDLS and CDR2 is YYNGEE. CDR3 nucleotides: TGTGCCAGCAGCGTAGCGTGGACAGGGGCCACCGGGGAGCTGTTTTTT. As protein: CASSVAWTGATGELFF.

About this clone: The junction differs from germline at one of its ends, possibly a read error. This sample includes further DNA sequences coding for the same CDR3. The gene calls are TRBV7-9 and TRBJ2-1; 7 bases map to TRBD1. Germline V lookup: CDR1 SEHNR, CDR2 FQNEAQ (reference sequence). This CDR3 is 16 amino acids long. The CDR3 reads CASSLPDRRKPLEQFF. The CDR3 nucleotides are TGCGCCAGCAGCTTACCGGACAGGCGTAAACCCCTTGAGCAGTTCTTC.

This chain links TRBV6-5 with TRBJ2-2; 7 positions match TRBD1. V gave up 5 bases and J gave up 4 bases; unmatched junction bases: 4. Per germline, CDR1 MNHEY and CDR2 SVGAGI. This CDR3 is 14 amino acids long. For the CDR3, the DNA is TGTGCCAGCAGTACACACAGGGGCACCGGGGAGCTGTTTTTT. Translated, it gives CASSTHRGTGELFF.

This clone was detected once. The chain couples TRBV4-2 to TRBJ1-5, with 9 bases aligning to TRBD1. Germline V gives CDR1 LGHNA, CDR2 YNFKEQ. The CDR3 spans 18 residues. The V segment lost 0 bases and the J segment 7 bases; nucleotides outside the gene matches: 13. The CDR3 coding sequence is TGTGCCAGCAGCCAAGATTTTGTTGGGGGACAGGGTTGGCAGCCCCAGCATTTT. Translated: CASSQDFVGGQGWQPQHF.

The gene calls are TRBV5-1 and TRBJ2-3; 12 nucleotides agree with TRBD2. CDR1 is SGHRS, CDR2 YFSETQ, per germline. The CDR3 is made up of 15 amino acids. V shed 4 bases and J 6 bases; nucleotides not matched to a gene: 6. CDR3 loop: CASSLGLAGFDTQYF. The DNA of the CDR3 is TGCGCCAGCAGCCTTGGACTAGCGGGGTTCGATACGCAGTATTTT.

This clone is a singleton in its sample. The chain has TRBV28 and TRBJ2-3; D gene unclear. CDR1 and CDR2 from the germline V gene are MDHEN and SYDVKM. V lost 3 bases and J 3 bases, leaving 22 bases between the germline ends. The CDR3 has 18 residues. CDR3 coding DNA: TGTGCCAGCAGTTTCTTCTCCGTTCTGCTGCCCGGTACAGATACGCAGTATTTT. Residues: CASSFFSVLLPGTDTQYF.

A note on this clone: Germline and junction disagree at one end, which may indicate a read error. The chain has TRBV28 and TRBJ1-6; TRBD1 matches at 8 bases. CDR1 is MDHEN, CDR2 SYDVKM, per germline. The CDR3 is 14 amino acids. The CDR3 is CSHSWDRKNSPLHF. Written as DNA, the CDR3 is TGCTCCCACAGCTGGGACAGGAAAAATTCACCCCTCCACTTT.

The chain uses TRBV2 and TRBJ2-1; TRBD1 matches 7 bases. V trimming: 10 bases; J trimming: 3 bases; junction bases outside the gene matches: 9. CDR1 and CDR2 from the germline V gene are SNHLY and FYNNEI. The CDR3 extends over 14 amino acids. The CDR3, as DNA: TGTGCCACCTCCGGGACAGAAGACTACAATGAGCAGTTCTTC. Its translation: CATSGTEDYNEQFF.